A single sample gave rise to the 8 T cell receptor beta chains below, sequenced in a study of human T cells and chemical hapten exposure. Time point: patch test 1, 2 weeks after DPC sensitization. Documented treatment: therapeutic diphenylcyclopropenone sensitization with weekly scalp DPC. TCRdb ran MiXCR on the RACE reads and lists one entry per CDR3 protein. The sample has approximately 90,000 distinct CDR3 sequences; over 10% are singletons. The sample consisted of whole blood, taken in connection with sensitization to the hapten diphenylcyclopropenone (DPC). Source of these receptors: a woman in her forties with alopecia areata. Some clones in this sample may be carry-over from other donors' samples.

The V gene is TRBV7-9, the J gene TRBJ2-3, with D maybe TRBD2 (6 bases). V gave up 5 bases and J gave up 2 bases, with 14 bases separating them. This CDR3 has 15 amino acids. In germline, CDR1 is SEHNR, CDR2 FQNEAQ (reference sequence). The CDR3 sequence is CASSITGTPTDTQYF. CDR3 DNA sequence: TGTGCCAGCAGCATAACCGGGACTCCCACAGATACGCAGTATTTT.

This clonotype has a handful of counts. The chain combines TRBV6-5 with TRBJ2-2; maybe TRBD2 (5 bases). The germline V gene has CDR1 MNHEY and CDR2 SVGAGI. CDR3 length: 12 residues. The ends were cut back, 6 bases at V and 4 bases at J, with 6 bases in the middle. CDR3 in amino acids: CASRLGTGELFF. As DNA, the CDR3 is TGTGCCAGCAGACTAGGCACCGGGGAGCTGTTTTTT.

This clonotype was detected ten times or more. The chain is built from TRBV2 and TRBJ1-2; D remains unclear. The CDR3 extends over 16 amino acids. Germline V CDR1 and CDR2: SNHLY, FYNNEI. V was pared by 3 bases and J by 0 bases, with 14 bases between. CDR3 amino acids: CASSDTPVVSNYGYTF. As DNA, the CDR3 is TGTGCCAGCAGTGACACGCCGGTCGTCTCTAACTATGGCTACACCTTC.

This chain links TRBV6-2 or TRBV6-3 with TRBJ1-1; 7 bases agree with TRBD1. This CDR3 region has 15 residues. Losses at the gene ends were 5 bases for V and 2 bases for J; bases not matched to a gene: 8. Per the germline V gene, CDR1 is MNHEY and CDR2 is SVGEGT. Here the CDR3 reads CASSTVGDSNTEAFF. CDR3 DNA: TGTGCCAGCAGTACAGTCGGGGACAGTAACACTGAAGCTTTCTTT.

This chain connects TRBV20-1 to TRBJ2-7, with 8 bases matching TRBD2. Germline loops: CDR1 DFQATT, CDR2 SNEGSKA (reference sequence). This CDR3 comprises 13 residues. The junction had 6 bases not matched to a gene; V was cut back by 3 bases and J by 5 bases. DNA of the CDR3: TGCAGTGCTAGCCCGGGCGGGGGGAACGAGCAGTACTTC. Its protein product is CSASPGGGNEQYF.

The genes are TRBV9 and TRBJ2-1; weak D call: TRBD1 (5 bases). This CDR3 has 14 residues. V dropped 7 bases and J dropped 1 base, with 12 bases sitting between them. The germline V gene encodes CDR1 SGDLS and CDR2 YYNGEE. DNA of the CDR3: TGTGCCAGCGGAGAAGGGGTATCCTACAATGAGCAGTTCTTC. This sequence encodes CASGEGVSYNEQFF.

This clonotype was seen ten or more times. The V and J genes are TRBV6-2 or TRBV6-3 and TRBJ2-2; D remains unclear. Germline V gene lookup returns CDR1 MNHEY and CDR2 SVGEGT. The CDR3 is made up of 15 amino acids. Trimming took off 0 bases at V and 7 bases at J, with 12 bases between the two ends. CDR3 protein: CASSYSLTSGGELFF. For the CDR3, the DNA is TGTGCCAGCAGTTACTCGTTAACCTCCGGCGGGGAGCTGTTTTTT.

The rearrangement joins TRBV6-2 or TRBV6-3 to TRBJ2-5, with D possibly being TRBD1 (6 bases). The V gene's germline CDR1 is MNHEY and CDR2 SVGEGT. The CDR3 contains 15 residues. V shed 6 bases and J shed 4 bases, with 18 bases lying between them. In DNA, the CDR3 is TGTGCCAGCAGCCCACCGACAGGTGGGATAGAGACCCAGTACTTC. Its translation is CASSPPTGGIETQYF.